A single TCR beta chain is shown here with its context. The antigen it binds to is not known. Base qualities are not at hand, and no much larger clone is one base apart. Counted from cysteine to phenylalanine, this CDR3 has 15 amino acids. The read is trimmed to its CDR3 DNA, 45 bases read in frame from base 1. Germline trimming: 4 bases from V, 4 bases from J; junction bases outside gene matches: 3. From the germline V gene, CDR1 is SGHTS and CDR2 is YDEGEE. The data stem from a study of blood T cell repertoires in COVID-19 (dated by TCRdb to 2020 to 2022). For the wider study: The collaborator samples originated in the United States, Italy and Spain and spanned the acute and convalescent phases of COVID-19. Samples were obtained from the ongoing ImmuneRACE study (first 160 participants) and from roughly 1,300 subjects provided by 6 global collaborators. Where available, HLA class I and class II types were obtained from metadata supplied by the sample provider rather than from assay-based typing. The prospective study material was composed of cDNA or gDNA derived from T cells, B-cell-depleted T cells, or PBMCs. The sample metadata nearly always contained a de-identified subject ID, COVID-19 status, age in years and sex. Deeply sampled blood TCRbeta repertoires from subjects exposed to, actively infected with, or recovered from COVID-19 were included in the dataset. A freely available public database, intended as a resource for researchers studying the immune response to SARS-CoV-2, is where the repertoires were released. Paper-wide results and their limitations: The amount of clinical and demographic metadata varied by source and participant and was provided uncurated.

Collaborating institutions collected whole blood in K2EDTA tubes following their own protocols. For TCRbeta analysis, collaborators shipped samples as frozen whole blood, isolated PBMCs, or DNA extracted from either of those sample types. TCRbeta CDR3 regions were amplified from genomic DNA by means of the immunoSEQ Assay, a bias-controlled multiplex PCR. For the original study's pipeline: Within the assay, amplification of reference gene primers was used to estimate how many nucleated cells each sample contained. Sequence reads were collapsed and filtered to measure the absolute abundance of every unique TCRbeta CDR3 rearrangement. Productive Simpson clonality was computed per sample as the square root of Simpson's diversity index over productive rearrangements. The immuneACCESS repertoire file appears here via TCRdb, limited to in-frame rearrangements. These files lack a portion of the clones; in checked studies, under half of the deficit traces to unresolved V genes, and the cause of the others is not known. The D gene and trimming were derived from the DNA, and the V and J assignments and clone size from that table. Here the sample has approximately 57,000 clones; approximately 78% occur a single time. The ten largest clonotypes hold under 8.5% of the sample.

Sequencing used peripheral blood. The source of this sequence is a woman at least 80 years old with acute or convalescent COVID-19. Recombination connected TRBV5-8 to TRBJ1-3, with 12 middle bases fitting TRBD1. The DNA sequence is TGTGCCAGCAGCCGGGACAGGGGGCCAGGAAACACCATATATTTT. Translated, this gives CASSRDRGPGNTIYF.